This T cell receptor beta chain originates from a study of regulatory T cells in long-lasting Graves disease. The study, taken as a whole, reports: Persistent Graves' patients showed a TCR diversity that was lower than that of newly diagnosed ones. Favored usage of TRBV28, TRBJ1-2 and TRBJ2-5 was recorded in persistent disease.

Germline V gives CDR1 SGHAT, CDR2 FQNNGV. The CDR3 consists of 16 residues. The V gene end was trimmed by 0 bases and the J gene end by 2 bases; junction bases not matched to a gene: 3. In this sample, this clonotype turned up many times. Antigen specificity is unknown. Time point indicated: newly diagnosed GD, antithyroid drugs for less than 3 months. PBMCs were the source of the RNA used for TCR sequencing. TCR beta libraries were built with iRepertoire HTBI primers and Arm-PCR of CDR3 regions. Via MiXCR, TCRdb re-called the multiplex PCR reads, giving one row per CDR3 protein. Among 450,000 to 700,000 distinct CDR3 sequences, 13% were seen once, and the ten largest hold roughly 9.7%. This sample was also put to use in a study of T cells in Graves' hyperthyroidism and ophthalmopathy. That source notes: Most expanded thyroid clonotypes above 0.001 recurred in blood. The model anticipated ophthalmopathy a median about 7 months pre-onset.

This receptor was obtained from a man under 40 with Graves disease. The material was peripheral blood mononuclear cells (PBMCs), obtained at new diagnosis, from a patient treated with antithyroid drugs. This chain uses TRBV11-2 with TRBJ2-1; 8 nucleotides match TRBD2. The CDR3 sequence: CASSLDSGGTYNEQFF. The CDR3, as DNA: TGTGCCAGCAGCTTAGATTCGGGGGGGACCTACAATGAGCAGTTCTTC.